The clone carrying this TCR beta chain ranks as medium-sized. The antigen is not known. These data belong to a study of T-cell reconstitution after alpha-beta-depleted transplantation in children. Germline loops: CDR1 SEHNR, CDR2 FQNEAQ (reference sequence). This CDR3 has 15 residues. Between the trimmed V and J ends, which lost 2 bases and 2 bases, there was a span of 9 bases. Study-wide points: Newly made T cells mostly supplied T-cell counts and diversity one year after transplant. By about two months after transplant, alpha-beta T cells reportedly arose from several hundred graft clones that had expanded.

A library of TCRbeta sequences, prepared with unique molecular identifiers, was generated. One entry per CDR3 protein, called by TCRdb with MiXCR from the PCR reads. The sample yields about 6,700 distinct CDR3 sequences, about a sixth seen once. This specimen consisted of PBMCs, obtained before TCRalphabeta/CD19-depleted stem cell transplant. V gene TRBV7-9 combines with J gene TRBJ2-2; TRBD2 might be the D (6 bases). This TCR derives from a boy between 2 and 15 years old with acute lymphoblastic leukemia, due to receive a stem cell transplant. CDR3 sequence reads: CASSLQTSNTGELFF. CDR3 nucleotides: TGTGCCAGCAGCTTACAGACTAGTAACACCGGGGAGCTGTTTTTT.